The T cell receptor (beta chain) described here comes from a study of T-cell memory formation after mild COVID-19. TCRdb re-called the 5' RACE reads with MiXCR, one entry per CDR3 protein. This table holds around 300,000 distinct CDR3 sequences, 7.5% to 9.5% found once. The CDR3 spans 15 residues. This clonotype was seen only a few times. Sequencing used PBMCs or a T cell subset sorted from them (not recorded which). The clonotype comes from a man younger than 30 who had mild COVID-19 (a few samples of this study predate the infection). Cell type and time point are not known. The chain combines TRBV21-1 with TRBJ2-2. TRBV21-1 is termed a pseudogene. The CDR3 DNA follows: TGTGCCAGCAGCAAAGTGAAGAGGTCGTCCGGGGAGCTGTTTTTT. Encoded protein: CASSKVKRSSGELFF.